This T cell receptor beta chain comes out of a study of OX40 agonist ivuxolimab in advanced cancers. Context from the whole study: Ivuxolimab was an agonistic, fully human IgG2 monoclonal antibody directed against OX40 (CD134), a costimulatory receptor. Intravenous ivuxolimab was administered to patients every 2 weeks at six dose levels: 0.01, 0.1, 0.3, 1.5, 3 and 10 mg/kg. Of the 50 or so patients in dose escalation, 19 had hepatocellular carcinoma, approximately 15 had melanoma, 9 had renal cell carcinoma and 9 had head and neck cancer. A male proportion of roughly 80% and a mean age of roughly 55 years, ranging from about 20 to 79, were recorded for the dose-escalation cohort. Patients were allowed to have had prior anti-PD-1, anti-PD-L1 or anti-CTLA-4 therapy, and approximately 40% of the dose-escalation patients had previously received checkpoint inhibitors. Partial responses occurred in three dose-escalation patients: two with cutaneous melanoma and one with hepatocellular carcinoma. The purpose of peripheral TCRbeta sequencing was to test whether ivuxolimab changed TCR sequence diversity and led to clonal T-cell expansion. The paper describes the monotherapy dose-escalation part (N ≈ 49 patients) of the phase I trial of ivuxolimab.

Genomic DNA was extracted from sorted cells for sequencing of the TCRbeta CDR3 region. The immunoSEQ Assay was used for sequencing of TCRbeta CDR3 regions. This is the immuneACCESS table as TCRdb keeps it, with only in-frame sequences that have V and J called. A part of the clones is gone; compared with another copy, unresolved V genes explain less than half, and the rest is unexplained. The table for this sample lists some 39,000 clones; roughly 84% of them were counted only once. Together, the top ten hold roughly 12% of the sample. The research as a whole found: At doses of 0.1 to 3.0 mg/kg, clonal expansion of both CD4+ and CD8+ T cells in blood was seen between baseline and week 6. Low levels of normalized T-cell clonal expansion were also shown by some nonresponding patients. The antigen specificity of the peripheral T cells that underwent clonal expansion was not determined. After ivuxolimab, more expanded clones were found on average in CD8+ T cells than in CD4+ T cells. In the 0.1-3.0 mg/kg groups, partial responders had among the lowest normalized peripheral clonal expansion, particularly in CD8+ T cells.

Patients with autoimmune disease history or receiving systemic immunosuppression were excluded from the trial. Peripheral blood for TCR sequencing was drawn from every dose cohort at baseline, at cycle 4 day 1 and at cycle 7 day 1. The samples were drawn from a first-in-human, open-label, multicenter phase I dose-escalation trial of ivuxolimab. Adults with locally advanced or metastatic melanoma, renal cell, hepatocellular, or head and neck squamous cell carcinoma were enrolled in the trial. Before TCR sequencing, CD4+ T cells and CD8+ T cells were sorted from peripheral blood as separate populations. The junction shows trimming of 11 bases on V and 1 base on J, plus 10 bases between the germline ends. Spanning cysteine to phenylalanine, the CDR3 consists of 12 amino acids. Only the CDR3 DNA stays, 36 bases, in frame from base 1. Reading the germline V gene gives CDR1 MNHNS and CDR2 SASEGT. Of note for this clone: Its antigen remains unidentified. Base-call qualities are not available, and no considerably larger clone is one nucleotide away.

Specimen: CD4+ or CD8+ T cells sorted from blood, collected in a trial of the OX40 agonist ivuxolimab. The chain is assembled from TRBV6-1 and TRBJ2-3, with the D call perhaps TRBD1 or TRBD2, as 6 bases match in each case. This clonotype was obtained from an adult with an advanced solid tumor such as melanoma, head and neck, liver or kidney cancer. The sequenced DNA: TGTGCCCACGGGGGCGGCACAGATACGCAGTATTTT. Its protein product is CAHGGGTDTQYF.